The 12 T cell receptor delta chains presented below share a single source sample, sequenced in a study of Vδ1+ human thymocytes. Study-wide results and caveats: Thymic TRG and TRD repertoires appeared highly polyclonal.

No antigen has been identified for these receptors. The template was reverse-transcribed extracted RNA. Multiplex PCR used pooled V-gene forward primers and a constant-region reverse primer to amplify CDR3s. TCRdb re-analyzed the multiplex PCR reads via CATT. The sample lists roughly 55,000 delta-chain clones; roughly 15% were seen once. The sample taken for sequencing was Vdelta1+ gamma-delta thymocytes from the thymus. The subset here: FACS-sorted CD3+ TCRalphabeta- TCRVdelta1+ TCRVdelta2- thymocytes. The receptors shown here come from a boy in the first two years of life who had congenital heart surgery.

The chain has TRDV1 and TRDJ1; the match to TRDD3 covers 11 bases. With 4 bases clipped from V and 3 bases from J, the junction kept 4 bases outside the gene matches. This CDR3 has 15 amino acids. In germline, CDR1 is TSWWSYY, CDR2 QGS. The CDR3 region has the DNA TGTGCTCTTGGGGGACTGGGGGATAAACCCGATAAACTCATCTTT. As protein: CALGGLGDKPDKLIF.

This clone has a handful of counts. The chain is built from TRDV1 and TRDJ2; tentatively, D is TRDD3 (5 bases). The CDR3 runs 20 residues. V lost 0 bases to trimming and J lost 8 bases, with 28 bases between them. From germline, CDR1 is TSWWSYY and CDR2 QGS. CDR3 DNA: TGTGCTCTTGGGGAACTAAGGGGACGCACTTGGACACGAGCCCCTGCACAACTCTTCTTT. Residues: CALGELRGRTWTRAPAQLFF.

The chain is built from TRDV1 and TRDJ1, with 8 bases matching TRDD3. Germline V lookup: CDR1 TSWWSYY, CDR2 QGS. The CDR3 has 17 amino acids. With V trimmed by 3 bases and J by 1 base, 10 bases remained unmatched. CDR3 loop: CALGDPLGDGCTDKLIF. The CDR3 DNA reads TGTGCTCTTGGGGACCCTTTGGGGGATGGCTGCACCGATAAACTCATCTTT.

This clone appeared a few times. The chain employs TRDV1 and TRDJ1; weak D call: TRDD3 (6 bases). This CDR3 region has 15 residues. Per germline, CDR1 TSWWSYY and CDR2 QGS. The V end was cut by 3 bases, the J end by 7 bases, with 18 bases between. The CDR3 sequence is CALGDPFSGDFKLIF. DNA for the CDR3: TGTGCTCTTGGGGACCCTTTTTCGGGGGACTTTAAACTCATCTTT.

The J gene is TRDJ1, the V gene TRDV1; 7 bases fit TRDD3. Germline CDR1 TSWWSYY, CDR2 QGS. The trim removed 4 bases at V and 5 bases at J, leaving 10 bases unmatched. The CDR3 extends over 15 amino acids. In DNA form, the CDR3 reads TGTGCTCTTGGGGGACCTTCTCTACTGGGGGATAAACTCATCTTT. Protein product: CALGGPSLLGDKLIF.

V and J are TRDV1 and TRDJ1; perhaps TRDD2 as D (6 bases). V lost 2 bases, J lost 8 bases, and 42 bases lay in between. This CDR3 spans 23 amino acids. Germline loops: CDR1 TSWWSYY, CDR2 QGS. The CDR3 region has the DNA TGTGCTCTTGGGGAATTAATCGATCCTACCCGATGTACCCGGATCCCTCAGTTCGTCAAACTCATCTTT. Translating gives CALGELIDPTRCTRIPQFVKLIF.

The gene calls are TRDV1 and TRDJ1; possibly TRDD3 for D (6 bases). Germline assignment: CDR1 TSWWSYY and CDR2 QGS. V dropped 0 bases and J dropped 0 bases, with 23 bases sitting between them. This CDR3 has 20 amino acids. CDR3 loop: CALGELLLWLGFLNTDKLIF. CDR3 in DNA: TGTGCTCTTGGGGAACTTTTGCTCTGGCTGGGGTTTCTCAACACCGATAAACTCATCTTT.

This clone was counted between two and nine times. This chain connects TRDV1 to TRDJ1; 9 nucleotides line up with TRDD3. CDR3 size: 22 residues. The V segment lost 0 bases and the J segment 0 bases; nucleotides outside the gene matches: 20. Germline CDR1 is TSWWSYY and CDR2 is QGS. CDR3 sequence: CALGELESPTGDTGRYTDKLIF. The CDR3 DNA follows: TGTGCTCTTGGGGAACTGGAGTCTCCCACGGGGGATACCGGGAGGTACACCGATAAACTCATCTTT.

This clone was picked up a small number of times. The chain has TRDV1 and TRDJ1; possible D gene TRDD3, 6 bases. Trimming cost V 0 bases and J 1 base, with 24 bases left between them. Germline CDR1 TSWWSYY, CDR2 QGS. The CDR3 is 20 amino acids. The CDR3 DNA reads TGTGCTCTTGGGGAACTTGGGGGTCTAAAGTTGTTGGGGATCACCGATAAACTCATCTTT. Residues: CALGELGGLKLLGITDKLIF.

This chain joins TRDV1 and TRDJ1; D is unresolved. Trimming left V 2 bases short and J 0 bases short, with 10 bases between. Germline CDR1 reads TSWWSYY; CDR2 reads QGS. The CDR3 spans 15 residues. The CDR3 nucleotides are TGTGCTCTTGGGGAAATCTACTACTACACCGATAAACTCATCTTT. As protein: CALGEIYYYTDKLIF.

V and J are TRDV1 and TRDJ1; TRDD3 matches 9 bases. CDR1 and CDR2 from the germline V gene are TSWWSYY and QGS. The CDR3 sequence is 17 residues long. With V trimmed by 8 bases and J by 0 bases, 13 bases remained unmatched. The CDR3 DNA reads TGTGCTCTTCTACCTACCCTACTGGGGGAGCACACCGATAAACTCATCTTT. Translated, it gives CALLPTLLGEHTDKLIF.

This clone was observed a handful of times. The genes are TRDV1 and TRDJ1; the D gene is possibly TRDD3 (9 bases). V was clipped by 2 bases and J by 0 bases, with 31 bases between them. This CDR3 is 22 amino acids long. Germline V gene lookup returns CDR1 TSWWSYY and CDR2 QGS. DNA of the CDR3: TGTGCTCTTGGGGAATCTCTCCTTCCTAACTGGGGGAGCTCCGAGTACACCGATAAACTCATCTTT. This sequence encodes CALGESLLPNWGSSEYTDKLIF.